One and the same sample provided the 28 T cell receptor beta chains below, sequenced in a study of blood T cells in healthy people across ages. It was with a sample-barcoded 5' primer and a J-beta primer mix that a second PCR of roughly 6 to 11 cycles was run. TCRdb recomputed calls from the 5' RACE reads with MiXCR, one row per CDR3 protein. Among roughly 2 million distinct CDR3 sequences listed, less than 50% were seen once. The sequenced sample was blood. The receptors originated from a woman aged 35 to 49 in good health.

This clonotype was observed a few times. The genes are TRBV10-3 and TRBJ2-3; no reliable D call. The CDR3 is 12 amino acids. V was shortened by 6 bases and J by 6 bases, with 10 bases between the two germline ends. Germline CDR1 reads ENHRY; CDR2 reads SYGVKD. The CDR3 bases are TGTGCCATCAGGGACCGAGAGGATACGCAGTATTTT. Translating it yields CAIRDREDTQYF.

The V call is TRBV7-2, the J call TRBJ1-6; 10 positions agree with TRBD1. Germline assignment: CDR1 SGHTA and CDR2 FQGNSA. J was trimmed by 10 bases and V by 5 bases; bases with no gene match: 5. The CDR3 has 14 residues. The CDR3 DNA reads TGTGCCAGCAGCCCGGACAGGGGGTGGTCACCCCTCCACTTT. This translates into CASSPDRGWSPLHF.

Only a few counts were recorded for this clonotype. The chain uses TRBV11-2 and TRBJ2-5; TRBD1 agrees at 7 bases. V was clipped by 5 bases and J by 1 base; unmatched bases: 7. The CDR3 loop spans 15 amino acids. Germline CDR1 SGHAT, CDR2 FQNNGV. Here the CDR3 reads CASSINRGSQETQYF. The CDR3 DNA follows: TGTGCCAGCAGCATAAACAGGGGATCCCAAGAGACCCAGTACTTC. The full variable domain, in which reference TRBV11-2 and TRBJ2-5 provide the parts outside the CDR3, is EAGVAQSPRYKIIEKRQSVAFWCNPISGHATLYWYQQILGQGPKLLIQFQNNGVVDDSQLPKDRFSAERLKGVDSTLKIQPAKLEDSAVYLCASSINRGSQETQYFGPGTRLLVL.

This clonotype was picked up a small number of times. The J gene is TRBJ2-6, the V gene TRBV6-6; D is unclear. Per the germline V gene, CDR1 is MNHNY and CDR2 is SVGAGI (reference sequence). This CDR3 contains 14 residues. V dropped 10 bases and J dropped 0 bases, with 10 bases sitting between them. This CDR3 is CATIMSSGANVLTF. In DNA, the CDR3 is TGTGCCACCATTATGAGCTCTGGGGCCAACGTCCTGACTTTC.

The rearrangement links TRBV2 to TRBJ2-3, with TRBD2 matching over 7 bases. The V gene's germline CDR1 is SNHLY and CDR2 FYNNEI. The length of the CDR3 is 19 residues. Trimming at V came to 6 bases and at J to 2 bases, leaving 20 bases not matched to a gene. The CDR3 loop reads CASSAVVGASGYLTDTQYF. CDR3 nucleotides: TGTGCCAGCAGCGCGGTTGTTGGGGCTAGCGGATATCTCACAGATACGCAGTATTTT.

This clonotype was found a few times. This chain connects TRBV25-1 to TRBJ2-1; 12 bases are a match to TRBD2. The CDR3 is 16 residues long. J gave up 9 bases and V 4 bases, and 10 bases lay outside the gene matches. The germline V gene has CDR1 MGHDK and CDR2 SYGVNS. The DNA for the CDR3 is TGTGCCAGCAGTGGCCACCGACTAGCGGGGGTAGCTGAGCAGTTCTTC. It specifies CASSGHRLAGVAEQFF. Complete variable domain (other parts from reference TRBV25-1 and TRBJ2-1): EADIYQTPRYLVIGTGKKITLECSQTMGHDKMYWYQQDPGMELHLIHYSYGVNSTEKGDLSSESTVSRIRTEHFPLTLESARPSHTSQYLCASSGHRLAGVAEQFFGPGTRLTVL.

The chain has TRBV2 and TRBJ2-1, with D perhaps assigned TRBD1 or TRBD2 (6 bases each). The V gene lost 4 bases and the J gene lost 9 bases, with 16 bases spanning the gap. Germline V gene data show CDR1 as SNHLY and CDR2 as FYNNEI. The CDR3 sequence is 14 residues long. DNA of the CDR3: TGTGCCAGCAGTGTAGGGGGGTCTTTGGGTGAGCAGTTCTTC. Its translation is CASSVGGSLGEQFF.

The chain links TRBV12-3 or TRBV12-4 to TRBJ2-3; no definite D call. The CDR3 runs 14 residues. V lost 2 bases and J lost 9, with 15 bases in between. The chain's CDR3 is CASSLRGFGKTQYF. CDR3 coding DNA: TGTGCCAGCAGTTTACGCGGTTTTGGTAAGACGCAGTATTTT.

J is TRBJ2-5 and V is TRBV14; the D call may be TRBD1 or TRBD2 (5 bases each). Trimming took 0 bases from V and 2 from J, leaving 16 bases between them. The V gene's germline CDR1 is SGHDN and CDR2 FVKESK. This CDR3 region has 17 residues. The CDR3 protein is CASSQDKGAGIQETQYF. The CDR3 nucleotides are TGTGCCAGCAGCCAAGATAAAGGGGCGGGCATTCAAGAGACCCAGTACTTC.

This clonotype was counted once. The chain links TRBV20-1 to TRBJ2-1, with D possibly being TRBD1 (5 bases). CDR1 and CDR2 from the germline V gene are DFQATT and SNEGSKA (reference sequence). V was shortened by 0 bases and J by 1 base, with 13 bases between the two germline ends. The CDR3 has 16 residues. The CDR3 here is CSARDQLGQSYNEQFF. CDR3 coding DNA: TGCAGTGCTAGAGATCAGTTGGGGCAGTCCTACAATGAGCAGTTCTTC.

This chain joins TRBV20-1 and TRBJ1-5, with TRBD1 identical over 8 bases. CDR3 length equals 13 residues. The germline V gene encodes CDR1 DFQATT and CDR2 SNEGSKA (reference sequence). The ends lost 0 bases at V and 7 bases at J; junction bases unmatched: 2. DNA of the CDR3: TGCAGTGCTAGAGACCGACAGGGGCAGCCCCAGCATTTT. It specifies CSARDRQGQPQHF.

The chain's CDR3 is CATGRTGGTYEQYF. The CDR3 DNA reads as TGTGCCACCGGGAGGACAGGGGGTACCTACGAGCAGTACTTC. The chain couples TRBV10-3 to TRBJ2-7; 10 bases map to TRBD1. V shed 10 bases, J shed 2 bases, and the junction held 8 bases outside the gene matches. CDR3 size: 14 residues. Germline-derived CDR1 and CDR2 are ENHRY and SYGVKD.

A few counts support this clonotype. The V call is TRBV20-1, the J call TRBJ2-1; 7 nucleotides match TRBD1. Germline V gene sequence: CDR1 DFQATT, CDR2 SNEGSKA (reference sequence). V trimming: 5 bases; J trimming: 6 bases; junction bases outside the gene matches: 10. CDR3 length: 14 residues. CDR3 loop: CSAFDRVTLNEQFF. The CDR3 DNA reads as TGCAGTGCTTTCGACAGGGTGACCCTCAATGAGCAGTTCTTC.

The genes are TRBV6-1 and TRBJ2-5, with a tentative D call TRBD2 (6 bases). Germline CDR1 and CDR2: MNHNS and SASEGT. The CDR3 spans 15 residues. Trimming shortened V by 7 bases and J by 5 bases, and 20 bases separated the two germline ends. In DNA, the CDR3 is TGTGCCAGCATTCTAACGGGACTCCCAGGGGAGACCCAGTACTTC. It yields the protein CASILTGLPGETQYF.

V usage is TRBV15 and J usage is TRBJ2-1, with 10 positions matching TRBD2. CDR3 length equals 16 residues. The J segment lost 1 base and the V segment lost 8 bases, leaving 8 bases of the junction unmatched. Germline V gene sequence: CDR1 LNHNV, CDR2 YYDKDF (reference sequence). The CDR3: CATGTSDSWSYNEQFF. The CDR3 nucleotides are TGTGCCACCGGGACTAGCGACTCGTGGTCCTACAATGAGCAGTTCTTC.

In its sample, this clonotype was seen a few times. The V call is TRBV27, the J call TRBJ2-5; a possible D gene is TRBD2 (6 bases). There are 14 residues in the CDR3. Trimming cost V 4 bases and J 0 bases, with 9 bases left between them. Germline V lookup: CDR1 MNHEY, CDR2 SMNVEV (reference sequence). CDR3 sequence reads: CASSSWGDQETQYF. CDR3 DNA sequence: TGTGCCAGCAGTTCTTGGGGGGACCAAGAGACCCAGTACTTC.

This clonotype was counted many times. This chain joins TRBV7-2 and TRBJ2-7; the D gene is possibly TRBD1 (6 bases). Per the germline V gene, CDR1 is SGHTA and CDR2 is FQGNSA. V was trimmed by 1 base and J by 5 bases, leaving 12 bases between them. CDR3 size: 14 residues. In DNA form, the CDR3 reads TGTGCCAGCAGCTTAGGGCAGGGGAACCACGAGCAGTACTTC. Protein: CASSLGQGNHEQYF.

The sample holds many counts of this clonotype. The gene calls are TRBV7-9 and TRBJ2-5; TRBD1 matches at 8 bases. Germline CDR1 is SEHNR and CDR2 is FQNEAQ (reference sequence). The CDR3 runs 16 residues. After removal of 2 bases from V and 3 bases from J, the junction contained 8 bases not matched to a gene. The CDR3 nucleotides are TGTGCCAGCAGCTTATTGAGGACAGGGCCAGAAGAGACCCAGTACTTC. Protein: CASSLLRTGPEETQYF.

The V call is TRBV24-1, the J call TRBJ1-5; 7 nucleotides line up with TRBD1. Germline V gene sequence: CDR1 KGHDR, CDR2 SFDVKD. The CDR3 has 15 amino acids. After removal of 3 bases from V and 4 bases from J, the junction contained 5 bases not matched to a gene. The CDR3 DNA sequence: TGTGCCACCAGTGATCCACGACAGGGAAATCAGCCCCAGCATTTT. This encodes CATSDPRQGNQPQHF.

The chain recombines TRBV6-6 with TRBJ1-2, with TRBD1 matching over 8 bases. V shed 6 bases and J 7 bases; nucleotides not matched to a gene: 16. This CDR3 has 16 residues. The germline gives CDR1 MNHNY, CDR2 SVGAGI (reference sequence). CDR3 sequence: CASSLGDYDRGGGYTF. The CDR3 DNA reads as TGTGCCAGCAGCCTAGGGGACTATGACAGGGGTGGTGGCTACACCTTC.

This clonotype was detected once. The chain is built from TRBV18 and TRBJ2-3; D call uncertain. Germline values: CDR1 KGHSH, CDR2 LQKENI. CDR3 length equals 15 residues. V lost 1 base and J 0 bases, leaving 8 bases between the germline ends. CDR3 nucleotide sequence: TGTGCCAGCTCACCACTTAAATCGAGCACAGATACGCAGTATTTT. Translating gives CASSPLKSSTDTQYF.

The CDR3 sequence: CASSQSGQVNQPQHF. CDR3 DNA sequence: TGCGCCAGCAGCCAGAGCGGACAGGTCAATCAGCCCCAGCATTTT. This sequence joins TRBV4-3 and TRBJ1-5, with 7 bases lining up with TRBD1. Trimming cost V 3 bases and J 3 bases; bases outside gene matches: 5. Germline values: CDR1 LGHNA, CDR2 YSLEER. CDR3 length: 15 amino acids.

CDR3 residues: CASSDAGTAIKETQYF. The DNA of the CDR3 is TGTGCCAGCAGTGACGCGGGGACAGCGATTAAAGAGACCCAGTACTTC. The genes are TRBV25-1 and TRBJ2-5; weak D call: TRBD1 (7 bases). This CDR3 is 16 amino acids long. Trimming shortened V by 3 bases and J by 3 bases, and 17 bases separated the two germline ends. Germline loops: CDR1 MGHDK, CDR2 SYGVNS.

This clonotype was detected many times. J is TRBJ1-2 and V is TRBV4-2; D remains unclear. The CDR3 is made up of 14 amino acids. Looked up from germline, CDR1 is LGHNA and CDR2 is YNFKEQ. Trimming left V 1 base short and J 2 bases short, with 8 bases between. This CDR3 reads CASSQGRINYGYTF. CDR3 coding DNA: TGTGCCAGCAGCCAAGGCCGCATCAACTATGGCTACACCTTC.

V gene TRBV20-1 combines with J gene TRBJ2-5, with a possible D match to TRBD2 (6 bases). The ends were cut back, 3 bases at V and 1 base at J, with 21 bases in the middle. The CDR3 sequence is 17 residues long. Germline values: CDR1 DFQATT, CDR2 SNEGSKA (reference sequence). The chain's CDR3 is CSASEGGVGTGQETQYF. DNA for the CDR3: TGCAGTGCTAGTGAGGGCGGGGTGGGGACGGGCCAAGAGACCCAGTACTTC.

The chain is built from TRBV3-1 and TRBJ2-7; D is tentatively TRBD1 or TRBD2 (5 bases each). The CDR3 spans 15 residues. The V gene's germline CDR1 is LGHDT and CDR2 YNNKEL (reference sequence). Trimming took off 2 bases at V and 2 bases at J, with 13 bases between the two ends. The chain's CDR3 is CASSQTRTGPYEQYF. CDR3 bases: TGTGCCAGCAGCCAAACCCGGACGGGACCCTACGAGCAGTACTTC.

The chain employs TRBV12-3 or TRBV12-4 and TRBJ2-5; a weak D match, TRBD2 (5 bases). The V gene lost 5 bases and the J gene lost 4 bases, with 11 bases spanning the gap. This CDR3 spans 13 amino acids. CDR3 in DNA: TGTGCCAGCAGTACCGGGAACCTAGAGACCCAGTACTTC. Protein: CASSTGNLETQYF.

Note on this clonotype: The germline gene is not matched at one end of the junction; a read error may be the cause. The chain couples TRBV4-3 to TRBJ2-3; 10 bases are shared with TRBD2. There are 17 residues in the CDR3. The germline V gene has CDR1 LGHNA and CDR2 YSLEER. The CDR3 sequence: CASSQALLAGIADTRYF. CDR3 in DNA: TGCGCCAGCAGCCAAGCACTACTAGCGGGGATCGCAGATACGCGGTATTTT.